The 24 T cell receptor beta chains given below trace back to one sample, sequenced in a study of memory CD4+ T cells and cytomegalovirus serostatus. Profiling relied on immunoSEQ multiplex PCR, and the TCRdb table lists in-frame clones only, not all of them. The sample contains almost 45,000 clones, 79% of which appear only once. The sort gate was single viable CD3+CD4+CD8-CD45RO+ cells for memory CD4+ T cells. The source material was memory CD4+ T cells from blood. These receptors originate from an adult in good health and CMV-seronegative.

CDR3 sequence: CASSFRPSASTDTQYF. The CDR3 DNA reads as TGTGCCAGCAGCTTTAGGCCTAGCGCAAGCACAGATACGCAGTATTTT. This chain uses TRBV5-8 with TRBJ2-3; D may be TRBD2 (6 bases). The CDR3 totals 16 residues. Trimming left V 2 bases short and J 0 bases short, with 13 bases between. The germline gives CDR1 SGHTS, CDR2 YDEGEE.

The chain joins TRBV5-1 to TRBJ1-2; D is undetermined. The length of the CDR3 is 14 residues. CDR1 and CDR2 (germline): SGHRS, YFSETQ. Trimming stripped 2 bases from V and 2 bases from J, with 10 bases between. CDR3 in DNA: TGCGCCAGCAGCTTAGGACTGGGGAACTATGGCTACACCTTC. Encoded protein: CASSLGLGNYGYTF.

The J gene is TRBJ1-5, the V gene TRBV7-2; D gene unclear. V was pared by 5 bases and J by 7 bases, with 18 bases between. From germline, CDR1 is SGHTA and CDR2 FQGNSA. The CDR3 sequence is 15 residues long. As DNA, the CDR3 is TGTGCCAGCAGCCCGCCTGGAGGGTTCGGCCAGCCCCAGCATTTT. It is translated as CASSPPGGFGQPQHF.

In its sample, this clone was seen once. The V and J genes are TRBV7-9 and TRBJ2-1, with D uncertain. The V gene's germline CDR1 is SEHNR and CDR2 FQNEAQ (reference sequence). CDR3 length: 14 residues. V gave up 2 bases and J gave up 5 bases, with 10 bases separating them. The CDR3 loop is CASSLPHGHNEQFF. CDR3 in DNA: TGTGCCAGCAGCTTACCTCATGGCCACAATGAGCAGTTCTTC.

This clone showed up just a few times. The J gene is TRBJ2-7, the V gene TRBV29-1; D gene unclear. Germline assignment: CDR1 SQVTM and CDR2 ANQGSEA. The V end was cut by 7 bases, the J end by 0 bases, with 7 bases between. CDR3 size: 11 residues. The CDR3 DNA reads TGCAGCGGTGGCAGCTCCTACGAGCAGTACTTC. Translated: CSGGSSYEQYF.

The genes are TRBV18 and TRBJ2-7; D is unclear. The CDR3 length is 12 residues. The V end was cut by 6 bases, the J end by 7 bases, with 13 bases between. Germline-derived CDR1 and CDR2 are KGHSH and LQKENI. CDR3 DNA: TGTGCCAGCTCTCTAGTCCGGAAAGAGCAGTACTTC. Its protein product is CASSLVRKEQYF.

Regarding this clone: The sample holds other DNA sequences that translate to the same CDR3. The rearrangement joins TRBV15 to TRBJ1-2, with no clear D. Germline V gene data show CDR1 as LNHNV and CDR2 as YYDKDF (reference sequence). Trimming removed 1 base at V and 3 bases at J, with 6 bases between. There are 13 residues in the CDR3. This CDR3 reads CATSRGTDYGYTF. The CDR3 DNA follows: TGTGCCACCAGCAGAGGAACGGACTATGGCTACACCTTC.

V gene TRBV30 combines with J gene TRBJ2-3; D possibly matches TRBD1 or TRBD2 (5 bases each). Germline loops: CDR1 GTSNPN, CDR2 SVGIG (reference sequence). V was clipped by 1 base and J by 5 bases, with 7 bases between them. This CDR3 contains 12 residues. This CDR3 is CAWSAGRDTQYF. Here the CDR3 DNA reads TGTGCCTGGAGTGCGGGGCGAGATACGCAGTATTTT.

The rearrangement links TRBV18 to TRBJ1-1; TRBD1 might be the D (5 bases). This CDR3 comprises 14 residues. With 4 bases removed from V and 3 bases from J, the gap between germline ends came to 12 bases. Germline V gene sequence: CDR1 KGHSH, CDR2 LQKENI. In DNA form, the CDR3 reads TGTGCCAGCTCACTTTTCTTAGGGGACACTGAAGCTTTCTTT. Its protein is CASSLFLGDTEAFF.

This clone was observed a few times. The chain uses TRBV19 and TRBJ1-5, with TRBD1 as a possible D gene (6 bases). CDR1 is LNHDA and CDR2 is SQIVND in the germline V gene (reference sequence). V was trimmed by 4 bases and J by 7 bases, leaving 14 bases between them. CDR3 size: 14 residues. In DNA form, the CDR3 reads TGTGCCAGTAGTAGTACAGGGCAGGGGCAGCCCCAGCATTTT. This sequence encodes CASSSTGQGQPQHF.

The chain carries TRBV19 and TRBJ1-2; no clear D gene. The CDR3 length is 15 residues. The germline gives CDR1 LNHDA, CDR2 SQIVND (reference sequence). Trimming left V 5 bases short and J 2 bases short, with 15 bases between. CDR3 nucleotide sequence: TGTGCCAGTAGTCCAGCTTCCGGTAGCAACTATGGCTACACCTTC. Encoded protein: CASSPASGSNYGYTF.

V and J are TRBV5-4 and TRBJ2-1, with 7 positions matching TRBD2. Trimming took 3 bases from V and 8 from J; bases not matched to a gene: 11. The CDR3 contains 15 residues. Germline V gives CDR1 SGHNT, CDR2 YYREEE (reference sequence). Here the CDR3 reads CASSSREAGGDEQFF. The DNA of the CDR3 is TGTGCCAGCAGCTCCCGGGAGGCGGGCGGAGATGAGCAGTTCTTC.

The V and J genes are TRBV7-2 and TRBJ2-7; D possibly corresponds to TRBD1 (5 bases). Germline lookup yields CDR1 SGHTA and CDR2 FQGNSA. The CDR3 has 14 residues. V was cut by 0 bases and J by 2 bases, with 8 bases left in between. The CDR3 region is CASSLAKGPYEQYF. In DNA, the CDR3 is TGTGCCAGCAGCTTAGCCAAGGGGCCCTACGAGCAGTACTTC. Combining the CDR3 with reference TRBV7-2 and TRBJ2-7 gives the whole variable domain GAGVSQSPSNKVTEKGKDVELRCDPISGHTALYWYRQSLGQGLEFLIYFQGNSAPDKSGLPSDRFSAERTGGSVSTLTIQRTQQEDSAVYLCASSLAKGPYEQYFGPGTRLTVT.

The rearrangement links TRBV21-1 to TRBJ2-4; TRBD1, as called in the table, went unchecked against the DNA. TRBV21-1 is assigned pseudogene status. This CDR3 is 13 amino acids long. The CDR3 reads CASSKGAENIQYF. The CDR3 DNA follows: TGTGCCAGCAGCAAAGGGGCTGAAAACATTCAGTACTTC.

This clone turned up a few times. V is TRBV2 and J is TRBJ2-4; D might be TRBD1 or TRBD2, each matching 5 bases. The CDR3 runs 14 residues. Germline V gene lookup returns CDR1 SNHLY and CDR2 FYNNEI. V was trimmed by 7 bases and J by 8 bases, leaving 18 bases between them. CDR3 sequence reads: CASTRRGAWDIQYF. The CDR3 DNA reads as TGTGCCAGCACCCGCCGAGGGGCATGGGACATTCAGTACTTC.

The chain is built from TRBV2 and TRBJ1-1, with 9 bases matching TRBD1. This CDR3 contains 13 residues. CDR1 SNHLY and CDR2 FYNNEI come from the germline V gene. V shed 6 bases, J shed 5 bases, and the junction held 4 bases outside the gene matches. The CDR3 region has the DNA TGTGCCAGCAGGGGGACAGGGATGACTGAAGCTTTCTTT. This encodes CASRGTGMTEAFF.

The chain couples TRBV5-1 to TRBJ2-3; TRBD1 or TRBD2 may be the D gene (5 bases each). The V gene's germline CDR1 is SGHRS and CDR2 YFSETQ. Trimming took 0 bases from V and 5 from J, leaving 13 bases between them. This CDR3 contains 15 residues. The CDR3, as DNA: TGCGCCAGCAGCTTGGCCGGGACCCGCGGAGATACGCAGTATTTT. As protein: CASSLAGTRGDTQYF.

This clone was counted a few times. This rearrangement joins TRBV13 to TRBJ1-3; no firm D call. V gave up 0 bases and J gave up 2 bases, with 8 bases separating them. Germline V CDR1 and CDR2: PRHDT, FYEKMQ (reference sequence). The CDR3 is made up of 15 amino acids. This chain's CDR3 is CASSLGSLTGNTIYF. The CDR3 region has the DNA TGTGCCAGCAGCTTAGGCAGCTTGACTGGAAACACCATATATTTT. Drawing the rest from reference TRBV13 and TRBJ1-3, the complete variable domain is AAGVIQSPRHLIKEKRETATLKCYPIPRHDTVYWYQQGPGQDPQFLISFYEKMQSDKGSIPDRFSAQQFSDYHSELNMSSLELGDSALYFCASSLGSLTGNTIYFGEGSWLTVV.

The chain is built from TRBV5-8 and TRBJ2-5, with no clear D. V was shortened by 3 bases and J by 5 bases, with 8 bases between the two germline ends. Germline values: CDR1 SGHTS, CDR2 YDEGEE. CDR3 length: 12 amino acids. The CDR3 sequence: CASSWVLETQYF. DNA of the CDR3: TGTGCCAGCAGCTGGGTTTTGGAGACCCAGTACTTC.

CDR3 sequence reads: CASSVALIPYEQYF. DNA of the CDR3: TGTGCCAGCAGCGTGGCATTGATACCCTACGAGCAGTACTTC. The V gene is TRBV7-2, the J gene TRBJ2-7, with unresolved D. The CDR3 spans 14 residues. Trimming took off 5 bases at V and 2 bases at J, with 13 bases between the two ends. Germline CDR1 and CDR2: SGHTA and FQGNSA.

This chain uses TRBV10-3 with TRBJ1-1, with D possibly being TRBD1 (5 bases). V lost 10 bases and J 2 bases, leaving 11 bases between the germline ends. The CDR3 spans 12 residues. Germline V gene lookup returns CDR1 ENHRY and CDR2 SYGVKD. CDR3: CASAGPNTEAFF. The CDR3 coding sequence is TGTGCCAGCGCAGGGCCCAACACTGAAGCTTTCTTT.

This chain uses TRBV6-6 with TRBJ2-2; D remains ambiguous. The CDR3 is made up of 14 amino acids. Trimming removed 0 bases from V and 1 base from J, with 3 bases in between. Germline CDR1 reads MNHNY; CDR2 reads SVGAGI (reference sequence). CDR3 nucleotide sequence: TGTGCCAGCAGTTACTCACAGAACACCGGGGAGCTGTTTTTT. Its translation is CASSYSQNTGELFF.

The rearrangement links TRBV30 to TRBJ2-7; TRBD1 or TRBD2 may be the D gene (5 bases each). Germline V CDR1 and CDR2: GTSNPN, SVGIG (reference sequence). The CDR3 length is 14 residues. V was trimmed by 8 bases and J by 4 bases, leaving 21 bases between them. CDR3 residues: CAGDVGQKLYEQYF. The CDR3 bases are TGTGCCGGGGACGTTGGCCAGAAGCTATACGAGCAGTACTTC.

The rearrangement uses TRBV19 and TRBJ2-3; maybe TRBD1 (5 bases). V was pared by 1 base and J by 1 base, with 12 bases between. Looked up from germline, CDR1 is LNHDA and CDR2 is SQIVND (reference sequence). The CDR3 contains 16 residues. CDR3 coding DNA: TGTGCCAGTAGTATAGTCCAGGGTTGGGGCACAGATACGCAGTATTTT. Residues: CASSIVQGWGTDTQYF.